This T cell receptor beta chain was profiled in a study of cytomegalovirus exposure and HLA in healthy donors. Regarding the study as a whole: A later analysis by the authors found several of the most significant clusters apparently linked to common viral pathogens. Cytomegalovirus-associated TCR beta chains were listed, numbering some 150.

As to this clone: Its antigen is unidentified.

CDR1 SEHNR and CDR2 FQNEAQ come from the germline V gene (reference sequence). The ends were cut back, 4 bases at V and 3 bases at J, with 16 bases in the middle. This CDR3 has 15 residues. The study ran its PCR with 60 Vbeta and 13 Jbeta primers. Per the study methods: Later, an analysis found roughly 80 million unique TCR beta chains, and around 10 million of these were shared. Clones were read by immunoSEQ multiplex PCR, and TCRdb kept only the in-frame ones, dropping some. The V and J calls and the clone size are those of that table, but D and trimming were determined from the DNA. The top ten clones hold 1% to 1.5% of a sample with more than 80,000 clones, about 85% of them seen once.

The sequenced sample consisted of PBMCs. This chain joins TRBV7-9 and TRBJ2-7; D is possibly TRBD1 (6 bases). The sequence came from a girl aged 2-15 years in good health and CMV-seropositive. The CDR3 loop is CASSSSEQGGYEQYF. In nucleotides, the CDR3 is TGTGCCAGCAGCTCCTCGGAACAGGGTGGCTACGAGCAGTACTTC.